Detailed here is one T cell receptor beta chain. Its antigen remains unidentified. Amplification of TCR beta CDR3 regions was performed using RNA transcripts as template. The HTBI primer set served for first-round RT-PCR of the TCR CDR3. Each CDR3 protein is one row after TCRdb ran MiXCR on the multiplex PCR reads. The table includes 600,000 or so distinct CDR3 sequences, 15% to 20% detected once. This sample stems from a study of T cells in Graves' hyperthyroidism and ophthalmopathy. Findings of the study overall: Ophthalmopathy could be told apart from stable hyperthyroidism with a 13 V-J model.

Graves' hyperthyroidism is called stable when ophthalmopathy does not progress within 18 months. Hyperthyroidism patients were newly diagnosed, had disease duration under 2 months, and were aged 18 to 65 years. V trimming: 2 bases; J trimming: 4 bases; junction bases outside the gene matches: 4. This CDR3 spans 16 amino acids. The specimen sequenced was blood. The chain is built from TRBV12-3 or TRBV12-4 and TRBJ2-7; 14 bases are shared with TRBD2. This clonotype was sampled from a woman between 25 and 40 years old with Graves' hyperthyroidism. The CDR3 protein is CASSLTGLAGVYEQYF. CDR3 sequence (DNA): TGTGCCAGCAGTTTAACGGGACTAGCGGGAGTATACGAGCAGTACTTC.